This T cell receptor beta chain was retrieved from a study of OX40 agonist ivuxolimab in advanced cancers. Overall study context: Patients were treated with intravenous ivuxolimab, dosed at 0.01 to 10 mg/kg and infused every 2 weeks.

Clones were read by immunoSEQ multiplex PCR, and TCRdb kept only the in-frame ones, dropping some. The top ten clones hold around 14% of a sample with roughly 26,000 clones, about 74% of them seen once. The material was CD4+ or CD8+ T cells sorted from blood, obtained in a trial of the OX40 agonist ivuxolimab. This receptor was obtained from an adult with an advanced solid tumor such as melanoma, head and neck, liver or kidney cancer.

The CDR3 DNA reads as TGTGCCAGCACCGCGGACAGACCTGAAGCTTTCTTT. The encoded protein is CASTADRPEAFF. The chain employs TRBV6-6 and TRBJ1-1; a possible D gene is TRBD1 (6 bases). V lost 7 bases to trimming and J lost 6 bases, with 12 bases between them. The CDR3 totals 12 residues. CDR1 is MNHNY and CDR2 is SVGAGI in the germline V gene (reference sequence).